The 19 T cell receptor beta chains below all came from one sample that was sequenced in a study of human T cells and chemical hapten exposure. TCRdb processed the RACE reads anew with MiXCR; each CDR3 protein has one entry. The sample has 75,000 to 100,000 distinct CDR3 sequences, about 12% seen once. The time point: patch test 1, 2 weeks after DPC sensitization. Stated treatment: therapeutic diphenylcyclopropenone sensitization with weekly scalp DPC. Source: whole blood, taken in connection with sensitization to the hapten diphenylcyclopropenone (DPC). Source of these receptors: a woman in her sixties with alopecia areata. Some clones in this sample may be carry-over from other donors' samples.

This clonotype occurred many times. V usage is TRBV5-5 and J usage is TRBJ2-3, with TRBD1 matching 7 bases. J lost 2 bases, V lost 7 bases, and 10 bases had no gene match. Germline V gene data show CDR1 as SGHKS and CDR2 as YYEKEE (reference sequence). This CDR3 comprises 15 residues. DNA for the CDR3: TGTGCCAGCGTGGGGCAGGGGGATTACACAGATACGCAGTATTTT. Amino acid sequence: CASVGQGDYTDTQYF.

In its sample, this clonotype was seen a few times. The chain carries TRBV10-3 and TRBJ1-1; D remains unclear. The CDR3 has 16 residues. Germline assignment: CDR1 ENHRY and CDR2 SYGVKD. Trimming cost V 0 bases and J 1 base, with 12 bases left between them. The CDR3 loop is CAISESVGEGNTEAFF. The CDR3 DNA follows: TGTGCCATCAGTGAGTCAGTCGGGGAGGGGAACACTGAAGCTTTCTTT.

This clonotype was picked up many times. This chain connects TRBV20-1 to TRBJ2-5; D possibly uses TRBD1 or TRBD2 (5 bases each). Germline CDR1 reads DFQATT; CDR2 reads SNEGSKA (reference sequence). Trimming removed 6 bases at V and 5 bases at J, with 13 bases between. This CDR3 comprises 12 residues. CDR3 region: CSAPGARETQYF. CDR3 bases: TGCAGTGCCCCCGGGGCTAGGGAGACCCAGTACTTC.

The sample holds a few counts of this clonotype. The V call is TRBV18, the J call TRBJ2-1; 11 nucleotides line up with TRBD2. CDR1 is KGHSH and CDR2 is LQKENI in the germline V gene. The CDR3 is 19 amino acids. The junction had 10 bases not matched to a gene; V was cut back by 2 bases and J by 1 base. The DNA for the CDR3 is TGTGCCAGCTCACCATCTGGTAGCGGGGGGGCCTGGTCCTACAATGAGCAGTTCTTC. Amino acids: CASSPSGSGGAWSYNEQFF.

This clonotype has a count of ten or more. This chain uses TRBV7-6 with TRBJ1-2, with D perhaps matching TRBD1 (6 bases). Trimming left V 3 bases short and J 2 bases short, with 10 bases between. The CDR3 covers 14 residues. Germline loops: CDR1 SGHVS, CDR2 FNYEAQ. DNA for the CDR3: TGTGCCAGCAGCTTGAGCGGACAGAACTATGGCTACACCTTC. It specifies CASSLSGQNYGYTF.

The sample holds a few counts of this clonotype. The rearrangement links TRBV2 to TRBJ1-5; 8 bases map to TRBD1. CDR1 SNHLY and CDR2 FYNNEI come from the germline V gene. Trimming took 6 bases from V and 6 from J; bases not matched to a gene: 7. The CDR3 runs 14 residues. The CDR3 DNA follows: TGTGCCAGCAGAGGACAGGGCGGCGGTCAGCCCCAGCATTTT. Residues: CASRGQGGGQPQHF.

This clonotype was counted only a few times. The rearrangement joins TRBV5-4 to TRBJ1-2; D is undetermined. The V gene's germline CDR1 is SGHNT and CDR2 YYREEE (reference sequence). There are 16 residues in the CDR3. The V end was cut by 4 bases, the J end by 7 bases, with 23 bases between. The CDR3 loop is CASSILISAYSLGYTF. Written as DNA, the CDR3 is TGTGCCAGCAGCATCTTAATTAGCGCATACTCTCTTGGCTACACCTTC.

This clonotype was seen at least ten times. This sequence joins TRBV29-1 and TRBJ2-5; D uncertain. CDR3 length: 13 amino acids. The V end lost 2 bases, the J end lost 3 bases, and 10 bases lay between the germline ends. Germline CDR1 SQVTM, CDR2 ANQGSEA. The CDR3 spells CSVERSNKETQYF. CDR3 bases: TGCAGCGTTGAAAGGTCAAACAAAGAGACCCAGTACTTC. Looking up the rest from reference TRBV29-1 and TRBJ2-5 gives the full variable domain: SAVISQKPSRDICQRGTSLTIQCQVDSQVTMMFWYRQQPGQSLTLIATANQGSEATYESGFVIDKFPISRPNLTFSTLTVSNMSPEDSSIYLCSVERSNKETQYFGPGTRLLVL.

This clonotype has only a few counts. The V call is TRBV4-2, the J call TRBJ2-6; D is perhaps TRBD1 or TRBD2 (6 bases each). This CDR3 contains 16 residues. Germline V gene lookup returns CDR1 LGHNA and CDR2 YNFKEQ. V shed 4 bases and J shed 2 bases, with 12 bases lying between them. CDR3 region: CASSPEGGTGANVLTF. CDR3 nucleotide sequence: TGTGCCAGCAGCCCCGAGGGGGGCACTGGGGCCAACGTCCTGACTTTC.

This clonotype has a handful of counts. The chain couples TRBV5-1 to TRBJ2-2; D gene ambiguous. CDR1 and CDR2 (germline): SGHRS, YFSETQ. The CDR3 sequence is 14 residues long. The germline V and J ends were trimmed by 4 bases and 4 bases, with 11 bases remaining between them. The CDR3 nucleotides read TGCGCCAGCAGCGAACAAGTTGCCACCGGGGAGCTGTTTTTT. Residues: CASSEQVATGELFF.

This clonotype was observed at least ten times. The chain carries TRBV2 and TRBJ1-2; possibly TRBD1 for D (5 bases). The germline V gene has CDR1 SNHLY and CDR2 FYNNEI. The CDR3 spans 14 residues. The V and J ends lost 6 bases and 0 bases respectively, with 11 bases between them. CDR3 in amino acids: CASRTGSSNYGYTF. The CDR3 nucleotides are TGTGCCAGCAGAACAGGATCCTCTAACTATGGCTACACCTTC.

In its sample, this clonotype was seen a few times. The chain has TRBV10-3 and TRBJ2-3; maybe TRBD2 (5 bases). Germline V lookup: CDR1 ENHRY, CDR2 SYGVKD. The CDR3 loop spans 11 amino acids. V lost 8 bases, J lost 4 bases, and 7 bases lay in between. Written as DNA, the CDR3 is TGTGCCATCCTCGGGGCAGATACGCAGTATTTT. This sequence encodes CAILGADTQYF.

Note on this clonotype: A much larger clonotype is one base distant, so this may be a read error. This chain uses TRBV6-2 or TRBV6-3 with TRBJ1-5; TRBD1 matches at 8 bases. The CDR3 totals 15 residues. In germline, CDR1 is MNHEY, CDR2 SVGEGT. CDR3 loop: CASGYQGASNQPQHF. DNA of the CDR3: TGTGCCAGCGGTTACCAGGGGGCGAGCAATCAGCCCCAGCATTTT.

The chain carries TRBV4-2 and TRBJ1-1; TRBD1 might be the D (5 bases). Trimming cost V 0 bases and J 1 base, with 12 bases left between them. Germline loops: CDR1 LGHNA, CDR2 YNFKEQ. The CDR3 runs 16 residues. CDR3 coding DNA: TGTGCCAGCAGCCAAGAGCAGGGCCTAACGAACACTGAAGCTTTCTTT. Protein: CASSQEQGLTNTEAFF.

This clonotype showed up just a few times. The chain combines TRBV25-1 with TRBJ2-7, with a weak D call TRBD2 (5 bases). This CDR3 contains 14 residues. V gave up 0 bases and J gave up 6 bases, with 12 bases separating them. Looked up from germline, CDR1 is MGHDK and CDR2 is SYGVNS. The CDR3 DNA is TGTGCCAGCAGTGAATATAACCCGGCGGGCGAGCAGTACTTC. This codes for CASSEYNPAGEQYF.

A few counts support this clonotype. CDR3 sequence: CASSLAGRGYEQYF. CDR3 in DNA: TGTGCCAGCAGCTTAGCAGGGCGGGGGTACGAGCAGTACTTC. The V gene is TRBV7-2, the J gene TRBJ2-7, with 7 bases matching TRBD2. CDR1 and CDR2 from the germline V gene are SGHTA and FQGNSA. The V segment lost 0 bases and the J segment 4 bases; nucleotides outside the gene matches: 3. The CDR3 is 14 amino acids.

CDR3 residues: CSARDEGAHPTEAFF. The CDR3, as DNA: TGCAGTGCTAGAGATGAGGGCGCGCATCCGACTGAAGCTTTCTTT. The rearrangement links TRBV20-1 to TRBJ1-1; no clear D. Germline CDR1 and CDR2: DFQATT and SNEGSKA (reference sequence). The germline V and J ends were trimmed by 0 bases and 5 bases, with 16 bases remaining between them. The CDR3 runs to 15 residues.

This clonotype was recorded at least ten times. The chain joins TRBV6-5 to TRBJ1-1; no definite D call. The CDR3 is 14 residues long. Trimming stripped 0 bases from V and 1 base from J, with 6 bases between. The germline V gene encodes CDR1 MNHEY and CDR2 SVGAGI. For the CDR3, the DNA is TGTGCCAGCAGTTACTCCGACGAGAACACTGAAGCTTTCTTT. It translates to CASSYSDENTEAFF.

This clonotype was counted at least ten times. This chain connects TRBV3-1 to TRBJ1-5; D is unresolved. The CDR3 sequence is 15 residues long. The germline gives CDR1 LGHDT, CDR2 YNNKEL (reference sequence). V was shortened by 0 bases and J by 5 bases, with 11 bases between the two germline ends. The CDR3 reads CASSQDSTRHQPQHF. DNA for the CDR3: TGTGCCAGCAGCCAAGATTCCACTAGGCATCAGCCCCAGCATTTT.